A selection of T cell receptor beta chains follows, all from one sample in a study of control samples from healthy donors and cancer patients. TCRdb's copy holds only in-frame clones and misses some; the assay was immunoSEQ multiplex PCR. The sample shows about 51,000 clones, about nine tenths of them seen only once. The specimen sequenced was PBMCs. The receptors originated from a man aged 40-49 years with colorectal cancer. Both conserved end residues are part of each CDR3. Fields, in order: D gene, J gene, CDR3 length, V gene, CDR3 DNA, CDR3 protein. D genes are given only for firm matches.

. | TRBJ1-2 | 14 | TRBV6-5 | TGTGCCAGCGGAACCGGGTCGACTAACTATGGCTACACCTTC | CASGTGSTNYGYTF
TRBD1 | TRBJ1-6 | 13 | TRBV18 | TGTGCCAGCGCGGACAGGGGGAATTCACCCCTCCACTTT | CASADRGNSPLHF
TRBD1 | TRBJ1-2 | 14 | TRBV2 | TGTGCCAGCAACATATTACGACAGGGGGATGACTACACCTTC | CASNILRQGDDYTF
. | TRBJ1-2 | 11 | TRBV28 | TGTGCCAGTGACAGTAACTATGGCTACACCTTC | CASDSNYGYTF
. | TRBJ2-6 | 16 | TRBV15 | TGTGCCACCAGCAGAGGGACGGACTCTGGGGCCAACGTCCTGACTTTC | CATSRGTDSGANVLTF
TRBD1 | TRBJ2-1 | 12 | TRBV19 | TGTGCCAGTAACGACAGGGAAAATGAGCAGTTCTTC | CASNDRENEQFF
TRBD1 | TRBJ1-1 | 15 | TRBV5-4 | TGTGCCAGCAGCGTACCGGGACAGCCGAACACTGAAGCTTTCTTT | CASSVPGQPNTEAFF
. | TRBJ1-5 | 13 | TRBV19 | TGTGCCAGTAGTAGGGCAGGGAATCAGCCCCAGCATTTT | CASSRAGNQPQHF
TRBD2 | TRBJ2-2 | 14 | TRBV6-6 | TGTGCCTCTCAGAGCGGGATCAACACCGGGGAACTGTTTTTT | CASQSGINTGELFF
. | TRBJ1-1 | 16 | TRBV5-6 | TGTGCCAGCAGCGCTCCAGGCGAGGGGTTGAACACTGAAGCTTTCTTT | CASSAPGEGLNTEAFF